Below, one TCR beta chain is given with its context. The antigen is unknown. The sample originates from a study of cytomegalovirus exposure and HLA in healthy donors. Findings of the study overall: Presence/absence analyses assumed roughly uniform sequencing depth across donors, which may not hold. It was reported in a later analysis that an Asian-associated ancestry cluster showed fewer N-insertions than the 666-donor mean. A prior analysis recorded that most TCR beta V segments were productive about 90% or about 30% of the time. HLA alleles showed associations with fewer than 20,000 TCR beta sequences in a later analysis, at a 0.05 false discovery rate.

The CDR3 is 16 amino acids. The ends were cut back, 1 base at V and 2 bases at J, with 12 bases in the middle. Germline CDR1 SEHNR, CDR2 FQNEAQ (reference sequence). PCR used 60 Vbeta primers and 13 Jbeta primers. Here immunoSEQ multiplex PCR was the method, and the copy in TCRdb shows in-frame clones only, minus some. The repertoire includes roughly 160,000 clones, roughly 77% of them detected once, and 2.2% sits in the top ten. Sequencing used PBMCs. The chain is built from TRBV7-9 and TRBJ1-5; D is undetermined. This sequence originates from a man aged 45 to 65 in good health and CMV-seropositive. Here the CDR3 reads CASSLGAVFGNQPQHF. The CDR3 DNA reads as TGTGCCAGCAGCTTAGGTGCGGTTTTTGGCAATCAGCCCCAGCATTTT.